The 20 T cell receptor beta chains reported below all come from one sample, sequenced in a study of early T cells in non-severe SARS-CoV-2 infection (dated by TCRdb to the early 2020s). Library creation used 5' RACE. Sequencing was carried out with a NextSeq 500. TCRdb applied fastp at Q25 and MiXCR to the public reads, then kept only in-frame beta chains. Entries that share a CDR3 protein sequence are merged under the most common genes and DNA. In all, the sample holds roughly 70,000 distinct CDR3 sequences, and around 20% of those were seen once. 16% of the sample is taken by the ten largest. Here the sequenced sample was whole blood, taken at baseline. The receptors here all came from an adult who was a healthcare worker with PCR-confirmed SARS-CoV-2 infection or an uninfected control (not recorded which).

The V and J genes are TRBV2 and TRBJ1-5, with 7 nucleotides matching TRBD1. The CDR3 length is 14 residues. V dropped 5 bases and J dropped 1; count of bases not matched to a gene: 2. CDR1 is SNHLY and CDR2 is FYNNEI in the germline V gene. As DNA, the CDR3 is TGTGCCAGCAGTCCAGGGGGGAGCAATCAGCCCCAGCATTTT. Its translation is CASSPGGSNQPQHF. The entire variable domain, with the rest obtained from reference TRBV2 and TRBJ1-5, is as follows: EPEVTQTPSHQVTQMGQEVILRCVPISNHLYFYWYRQILGQKVEFLVSFYNNEISEKSEIFDDQFSVERPDGSNFTLKIRSTKLEDSAMYFCASSPGGSNQPQHFGDGTRLSIL.

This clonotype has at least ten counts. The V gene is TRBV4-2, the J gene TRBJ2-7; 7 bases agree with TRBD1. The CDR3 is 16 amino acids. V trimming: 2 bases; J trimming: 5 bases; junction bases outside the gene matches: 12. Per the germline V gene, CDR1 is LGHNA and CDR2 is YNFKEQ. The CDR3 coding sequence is TGTGCCAGCAGCCAACTGACAGGGAACCTTCGGAACGAGCAGTACTTC. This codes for CASSQLTGNLRNEQYF.

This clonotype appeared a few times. CDR3 coding DNA: TGTGCCATCAGTGAGTTACCCCCTTCGCCCCAGCATTTT. Its protein product is CAISELPPSPQHF. The chain uses TRBV10-3 and TRBJ1-5; D is uncertain. Trimming removed 1 base at V and 9 bases at J, with 10 bases between. The length of the CDR3 is 13 residues. Germline CDR1 and CDR2: ENHRY and SYGVKD.

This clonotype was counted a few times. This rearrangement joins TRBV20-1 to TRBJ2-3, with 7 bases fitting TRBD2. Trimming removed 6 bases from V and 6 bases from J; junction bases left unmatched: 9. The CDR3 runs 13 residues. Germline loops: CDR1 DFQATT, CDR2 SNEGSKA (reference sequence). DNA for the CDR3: TGCAGTGCCTCTAGCGGAAGTATGGATACGCAGTATTTT. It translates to CSASSGSMDTQYF.

The CDR3 here is CASSFTQSEKLFF. The CDR3 DNA reads TGTGCCAGCAGCTTTACCCAGAGTGAAAAACTGTTTTTT. V is TRBV7-8 and J is TRBJ1-4; D is undetermined. Germline-derived CDR1 and CDR2 are SGHVS and FQNEAQ. Trimming removed 3 bases from V and 7 bases from J, with 9 bases in between. This CDR3 spans 13 amino acids.

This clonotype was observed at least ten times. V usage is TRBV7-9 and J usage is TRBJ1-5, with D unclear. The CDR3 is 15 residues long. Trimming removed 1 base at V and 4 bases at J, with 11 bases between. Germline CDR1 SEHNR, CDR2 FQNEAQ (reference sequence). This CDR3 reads CASSLGQAGNQPQHF. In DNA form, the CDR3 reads TGTGCCAGCAGCTTAGGGCAGGCGGGGAATCAGCCCCAGCATTTT. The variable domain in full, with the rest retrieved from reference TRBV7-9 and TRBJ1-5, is DTGVSQNPRHKITKRGQNVTFRCDPISEHNRLYWYRQTLGQGPEFLTYFQNEAQLEKSRLLSDRFSAERPKGSFSTLEIQRTEQGDSAMYLCASSLGQAGNQPQHFGDGTRLSIL.

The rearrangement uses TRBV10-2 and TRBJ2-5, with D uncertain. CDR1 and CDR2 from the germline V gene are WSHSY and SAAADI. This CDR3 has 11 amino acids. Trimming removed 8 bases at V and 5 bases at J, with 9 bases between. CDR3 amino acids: CASRVAETQYF. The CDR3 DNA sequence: TGCGCCAGCCGGGTTGCTGAGACCCAGTACTTC.

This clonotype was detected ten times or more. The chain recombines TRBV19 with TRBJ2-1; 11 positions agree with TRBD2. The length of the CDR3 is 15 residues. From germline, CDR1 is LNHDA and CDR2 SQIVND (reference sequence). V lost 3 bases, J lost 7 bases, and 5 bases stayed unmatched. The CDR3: CASSMWLAGGNEQFF. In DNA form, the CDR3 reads TGTGCCAGTAGTATGTGGCTAGCGGGGGGAAATGAGCAGTTCTTC.

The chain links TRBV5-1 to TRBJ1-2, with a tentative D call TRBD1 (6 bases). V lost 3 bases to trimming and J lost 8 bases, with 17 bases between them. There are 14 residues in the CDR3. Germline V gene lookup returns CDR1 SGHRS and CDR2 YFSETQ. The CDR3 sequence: CASSYGTFGGGYTF. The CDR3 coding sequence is TGCGCCAGCAGCTACGGGACATTCGGGGGCGGCTACACCTTC.

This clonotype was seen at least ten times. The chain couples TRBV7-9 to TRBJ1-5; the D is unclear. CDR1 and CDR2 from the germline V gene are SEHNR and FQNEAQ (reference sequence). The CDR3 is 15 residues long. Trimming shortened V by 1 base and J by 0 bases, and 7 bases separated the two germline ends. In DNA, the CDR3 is TGTGCCAGCAGCTTAGGTTACGATAGCAATCAGCCCCAGCATTTT. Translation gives CASSLGYDSNQPQHF.

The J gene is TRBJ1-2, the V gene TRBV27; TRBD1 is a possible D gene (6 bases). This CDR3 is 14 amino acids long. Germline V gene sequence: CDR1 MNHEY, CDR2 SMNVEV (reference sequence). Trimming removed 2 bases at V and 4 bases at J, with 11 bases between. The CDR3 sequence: CASSLGGPGYGYTF. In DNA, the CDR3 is TGTGCCAGCAGTTTAGGGGGGCCAGGCTATGGCTACACCTTC.

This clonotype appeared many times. CDR3 nucleotide sequence: TGTGCCAGCACGGGGCGGCAGCCAAACACCGGGGAGCTGTTTTTT. This translates into CASTGRQPNTGELFF. The chain combines TRBV2 with TRBJ2-2; D assignment may be TRBD1 or TRBD2 (5 bases each). CDR3 length equals 15 residues. Germline V gene data show CDR1 as SNHLY and CDR2 as FYNNEI. Trimming removed 7 bases at V and 2 bases at J, with 14 bases between.

The CDR3 nucleotides are TGTGCCAGCAAGGGGACTACCACAGATACGCAGTATTTT. Translation gives CASKGTTTDTQYF. The genes are TRBV27 and TRBJ2-3; 7 bases agree with TRBD2. The CDR3 extends over 13 amino acids. The V segment lost 7 bases and the J segment 2 bases; nucleotides outside the gene matches: 3. The germline gives CDR1 MNHEY, CDR2 SMNVEV (reference sequence).

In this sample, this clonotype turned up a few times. The CDR3 DNA is TGTGCCAGCAGCTTAGGGGGAACGAGCGGGGGCACAGATACGCAGTATTTT. It yields the protein CASSLGGTSGGTDTQYF. The chain links TRBV7-9 to TRBJ2-3, with 7 bases lining up with TRBD2. The V gene's germline CDR1 is SEHNR and CDR2 FQNEAQ (reference sequence). The CDR3 covers 17 residues. V lost 1 base, J lost 1 base, and 8 bases stayed unmatched.

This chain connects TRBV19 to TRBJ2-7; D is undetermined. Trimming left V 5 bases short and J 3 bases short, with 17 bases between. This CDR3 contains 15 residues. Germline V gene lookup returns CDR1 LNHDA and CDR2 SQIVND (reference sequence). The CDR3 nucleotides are TGTGCCAGTAGTTCTTTCGGGTCGGTTTACTACGAGCAGTACTTC. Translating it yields CASSSFGSVYYEQYF.

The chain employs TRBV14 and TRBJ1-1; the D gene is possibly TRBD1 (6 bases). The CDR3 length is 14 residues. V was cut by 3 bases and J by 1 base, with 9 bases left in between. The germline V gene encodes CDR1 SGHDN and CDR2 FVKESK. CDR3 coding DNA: TGTGCCAGCAGCCACCGGACAGCGAACACTGAAGCTTTCTTT. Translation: CASSHRTANTEAFF.

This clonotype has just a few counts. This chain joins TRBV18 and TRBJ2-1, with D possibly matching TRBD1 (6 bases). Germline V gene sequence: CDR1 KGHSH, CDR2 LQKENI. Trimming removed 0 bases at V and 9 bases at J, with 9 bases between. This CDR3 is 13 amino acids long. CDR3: CASSPPAGAEQFF. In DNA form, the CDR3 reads TGTGCCAGCTCACCACCGGCAGGGGCTGAGCAGTTCTTC.

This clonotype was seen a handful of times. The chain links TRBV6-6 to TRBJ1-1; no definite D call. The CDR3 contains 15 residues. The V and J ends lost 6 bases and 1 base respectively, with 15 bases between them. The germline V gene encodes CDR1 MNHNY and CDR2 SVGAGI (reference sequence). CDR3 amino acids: CASSLRMLRNTEAFF. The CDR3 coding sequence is TGTGCCAGCAGCCTTCGAATGCTACGGAACACTGAAGCTTTCTTT.

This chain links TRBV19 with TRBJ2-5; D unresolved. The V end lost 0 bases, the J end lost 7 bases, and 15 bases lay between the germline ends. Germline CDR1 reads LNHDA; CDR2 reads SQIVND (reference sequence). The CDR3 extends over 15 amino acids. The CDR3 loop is CASSIDRATDGTQYF. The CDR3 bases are TGTGCCAGTAGTATAGATCGAGCGACCGACGGGACCCAGTACTTC. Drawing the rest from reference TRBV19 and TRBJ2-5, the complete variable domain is DGGITQSPKYLFRKEGQNVTLSCEQNLNHDAMYWYRQDPGQGLRLIYYSQIVNDFQKGDIAEGYSVSREKKESFPLTVTSAQKNPTAFYLCASSIDRATDGTQYFGPGTRLLVL.

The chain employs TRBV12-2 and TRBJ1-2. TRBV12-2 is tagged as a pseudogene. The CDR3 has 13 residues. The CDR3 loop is CASRLAAEASYTF. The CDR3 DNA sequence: TGTGCAAGTCGCTTAGCTGCAGAGGCTTCCTACACCTTC.